The TCR beta chain under discussion was sequenced for a study of blood T cells in healthy people across ages. This clonotype was counted at least ten times. Together with a sample-barcoded 5' primer, a J-beta primer mix was included in a second PCR lasting roughly 6 to 12 cycles. TCRdb independently ran MiXCR on the 5' RACE reads; one entry per CDR3 protein. The table has 850,000 to 1,300,000 distinct CDR3 sequences, under 55% seen once. Germline loops: CDR1 ENHRY, CDR2 SYGVKD. V shed 8 bases, J shed 0 bases, and the junction held 4 bases outside the gene matches. The CDR3 length is 13 residues. V and J are TRBV10-3 and TRBJ2-7; 7 bases align to TRBD2. The material sequenced was blood. The source is a woman aged 60 to 75 in good health. This chain's CDR3 is CAIAGAASYEQYF. CDR3 DNA: TGTGCCATCGCGGGAGCGGCCTCCTACGAGCAGTACTTC.